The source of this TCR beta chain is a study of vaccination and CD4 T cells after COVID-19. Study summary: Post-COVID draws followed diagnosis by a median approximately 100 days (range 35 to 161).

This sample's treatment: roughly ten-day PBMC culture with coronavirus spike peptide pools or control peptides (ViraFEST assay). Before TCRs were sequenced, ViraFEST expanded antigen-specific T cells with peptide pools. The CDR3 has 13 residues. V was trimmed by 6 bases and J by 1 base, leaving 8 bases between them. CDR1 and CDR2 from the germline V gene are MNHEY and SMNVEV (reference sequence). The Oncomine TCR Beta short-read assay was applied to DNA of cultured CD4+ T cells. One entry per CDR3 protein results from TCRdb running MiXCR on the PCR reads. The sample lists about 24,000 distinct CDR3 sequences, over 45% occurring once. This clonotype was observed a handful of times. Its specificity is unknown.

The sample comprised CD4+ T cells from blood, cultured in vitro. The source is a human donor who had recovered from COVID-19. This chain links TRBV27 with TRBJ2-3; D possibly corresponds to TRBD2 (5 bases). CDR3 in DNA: TGTGCCAGCAGACCCGGGGGCACAGATACGCAGTATTTT. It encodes CASRPGGTDTQYF.